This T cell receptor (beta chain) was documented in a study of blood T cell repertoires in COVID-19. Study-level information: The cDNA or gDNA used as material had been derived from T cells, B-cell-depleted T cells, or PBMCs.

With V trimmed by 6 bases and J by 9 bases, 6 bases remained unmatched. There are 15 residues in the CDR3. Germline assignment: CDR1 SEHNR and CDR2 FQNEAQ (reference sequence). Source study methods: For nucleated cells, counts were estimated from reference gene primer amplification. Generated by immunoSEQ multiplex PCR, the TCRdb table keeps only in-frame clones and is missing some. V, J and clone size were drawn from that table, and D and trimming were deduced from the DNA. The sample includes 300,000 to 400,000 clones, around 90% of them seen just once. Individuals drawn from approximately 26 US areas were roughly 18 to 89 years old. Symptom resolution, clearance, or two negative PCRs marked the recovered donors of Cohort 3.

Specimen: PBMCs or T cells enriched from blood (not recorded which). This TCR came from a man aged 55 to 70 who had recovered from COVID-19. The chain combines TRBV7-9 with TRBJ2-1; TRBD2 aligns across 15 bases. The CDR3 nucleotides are TGTGCCAGCAGATCGGGACTAGCGGGAGGTCTTGAGCAGTTCTTC. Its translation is CASRSGLAGGLEQFF.